Sequencing of this TCR beta chain was carried out in a study of blood T cell repertoires in COVID-19. Study at large: There were acute and convalescent COVID-19 samples, and they came from the United States, Italy and Spain. T cells, B-cell-depleted T cells, or PBMCs supplied cDNA or gDNA.

Sequenced by immunoSEQ multiplex PCR; TCRdb stores in-frame clones only, minus some. The data hold 200,000 or so clones, with around 86% observed a single time. The CDR3 consists of 13 residues. The germline V gene encodes CDR1 SGHRS and CDR2 YFSETQ. Trimming removed 0 bases at V and 6 bases at J, with 7 bases between. Individuals drawn from some 25 US areas were about 18 to 95 years old. Membership in each cohort depended on participant-reported clinical history. The source of this sequence is a woman aged 40 to 55 with acute COVID-19. Sequences were obtained from PBMCs or T cells enriched from blood (not recorded which). The chain is built from TRBV5-1 and TRBJ1-3; TRBD1 might be the D (6 bases). CDR3 sequence: CASSLAGENTIYF. The CDR3 DNA is TGCGCCAGCAGCTTGGCAGGGGAAAACACCATATATTTT.